This record covers a single TCR beta chain. What it recognizes is unknown. Germline CDR1 reads MGHDK; CDR2 reads SYGVNS. Between the trimmed V and J ends, which lost 3 bases and 2 bases, there was a span of 4 bases. CDR3 length: 12 residues. The data were obtained in a study of T cell responses to AZD1222 COVID-19 vaccine. Study results and caveats: Two AZD1222 administrations were followed by greater Spike-specific TCR breadth and depth.

Generated by immunoSEQ multiplex PCR, the TCRdb table keeps only in-frame clones and is missing some. The sample records under 140,000 clones, about 95% being singletons. Both about-4-week and about-12-week second-dose recipients were combined. The gene calls are TRBV25-1 and TRBJ1-2; D gene ambiguous. The sample here was peripheral blood, taken 28 days after the second AZD1222 dose. The receptor comes from an adult who received the AZD1222 COVID-19 vaccine. The CDR3 DNA reads TGTGCCAGCAGTGACCTGAACTATGGCTACACCTTC. This gives the protein CASSDLNYGYTF.